Listed below are T cell receptor beta chains from one sample, sequenced in a study of T cells after yellow fever vaccination. TCRdb reprocessed the 5' RACE reads via MiXCR and lists one record per CDR3 protein. Here the sample spans around 140,000 distinct CDR3 sequences, 6.6% being singletons. The sequencing here drew on CD4+ T cells sorted from PBMCs, taken 10 days after the yellow fever booster vaccination. The receptors were sampled from a man between 25 and 39 years old who received the YFV17D yellow fever vaccine. CDR3s include the opening cysteine and the closing phenylalanine or tryptophan. D genes are given only for firm matches. Only some rows state a clone size, as once, few, many or a class for expanded clones.

TRBD1 NA TRBJ2-3 TRBV28 13 TGTGCCAGCAGTTTGAACAGGGGAGATACGCAGTATTTT CASSLNRGDTQYF
NA NA TRBJ2-1 TRBV11-2 14 TGTGCCAGCAGCGCCTTCGGCGCCTACAATGAGCAGTTCTTC CASSAFGAYNEQFF
NA NA TRBJ2-5 TRBV7-6 14 TGTGCCAGCACCAACGGGCTAGTCGAAGAGACCCAGTACTTC CASTNGLVEETQYF
NA many TRBJ2-4 TRBV9 12 TGTGCCAGCAGCGGGGTAGGCCCCATCCAGTACTTC CASSGVGPIQYF
NA many TRBJ2-2 TRBV11-2 14 TGTGCCAGCAGCCAGGACAGCGGGACCGGGGAGCTGTTTTTT CASSQDSGTGELFF
NA many TRBJ2-3 TRBV6-5 14 TGTGCCAGCAGTTTCCTCGCCCGCTCGGGTACGCAGTATTTT CASSFLARSGTQYF
TRBD2 many TRBJ2-1 TRBV23-1 16 TGCGCCAGCCGCGCGACGACCGGGACTACCCTCAATGAGCAGTTCTTC CASRATTGTTLNEQFF
NA few TRBJ2-2 TRBV5-1 16 TGCGCCAGCAGCTTGGTGGGACTCTCGAACACCGGGGAGCTGTTTTTT CASSLVGLSNTGELFF
NA many TRBJ2-6 TRBV28 14 TGTGCCAGCAGTTCGGGCTCTGGGGCCAACGTCCTGACTTTC CASSSGSGANVLTF
TRBD2 many TRBJ2-1 TRBV7-3 15 TGTGCCAGCAGCTTTAAGAGCGGGGGTGGCAATGAGCAGTTCTTC CASSFKSGGGNEQFF
NA many TRBJ1-6 TRBV20-1 15 TGCAGTGCTAGAGATTTCGACCACTGGAATTCACCCCTCCACTTT CSARDFDHWNSPLHF
NA few TRBJ1-2 TRBV20-1 13 TGCAGTGCCGTACCTCCGGGAAGGGTAGGCTACACCTTC CSAVPPGRVGYTF
NA many TRBJ2-3 TRBV6-5 14 TGTGCCAGCAGTTACTCGCGGATCACAGATACGCAGTATTTT CASSYSRITDTQYF
TRBD2 many TRBJ2-1 TRBV6-5 15 TGTGCCAGCTGTTATCCGGGACTAGCGTGCAATGAGCAGTTCTTC CASCYPGLACNEQFF
NA few TRBJ1-2 TRBV19 12 TGTGCCAGTAGTATAGCGGAGTATGGCTACACCTTC CASSIAEYGYTF
NA many TRBJ2-2 TRBV6-1 13 TGTGCCAACTCCGGGACCGACACCGGGGAGCTGTTTTTT CANSGTDTGELFF
NA many TRBJ2-7 TRBV7-2 14 TGTGCCAGCAGTTTACTCGGCGGAAACTACGAGCAGTACTTC CASSLLGGNYEQYF
TRBD2 many TRBJ2-1 TRBV11-2 21 TGTGCCAGCAGCTTAGATTTGGGTAGCGGGATCCCCCGAGTCGCCTACAATGAGCAGTTCTTC CASSLDLGSGIPRVAYNEQFF
NA many TRBJ2-1 TRBV6-5 14 TGTGCCAGCAGTTACTCGAGAGATACCAATGAGCAGTTCTTC CASSYSRDTNEQFF
NA NA TRBJ2-5 TRBV9 14 TGTGCCAGCAGCGTAGAGGCAGGTCCAGAGACCCAGTACTTC CASSVEAGPETQYF
NA many TRBJ2-7 TRBV11-1 13 TGTGCCAGCTCACTGACGGACAGCTACGAGCAGTACTTC CASSLTDSYEQYF
TRBD1 once TRBJ2-7 TRBV5-5 16 TGTGCCAGCAGCATCAACCCCGCCGGGGGACAGGGGGGACCGTACTTC CASSINPAGGQGGPYF
NA few TRBJ2-7 TRBV28 16 TGTGCCAGCAGTCTCTGGGGGGCCGAGGCGACCTACGAGCAGTACTTC CASSLWGAEATYEQYF
TRBD1 many TRBJ1-2 TRBV20-1 11 TGCAGTGCTGTCGGACAGGGAGGCTACACCTTC CSAVGQGGYTF
TRBD2 many TRBJ2-7 TRBV6-5 15 TGTGCCAGCAGTAATATAGCGGGAGCGGTATACGAGCAGTACTTC CASSNIAGAVYEQYF
NA NA TRBJ1-4 TRBV12-3/TRBV12-4 12 TGTGCCAGCACTTCAGGGTCGGAAAAACTGTTTTTT CASTSGSEKLFF
NA many TRBJ1-4 TRBV29-1 16 TGCAGCGTTGAAGACAGGGTGGTAGAGCTGCGCGAAAAACTGTTTTTT CSVEDRVVELREKLFF
NA many TRBJ2-7 TRBV20-1 14 TGCAGTGCTAGACCTCGGGGTAGCTTCCACGAGCAGTACTTC CSARPRGSFHEQYF
NA few TRBJ1-2 TRBV7-2 13 TGTGCCAGCAGCTCGGGACTCGCCTATGGCTACACCTTC CASSSGLAYGYTF
NA many TRBJ1-6 TRBV28 13 TGTGCCAGCAGTTTACTTGGGGATTCACCCCTCCACTTT CASSLLGDSPLHF
NA many TRBJ2-5 TRBV20-1 14 TGCAGTGCTAGAGATTGGGCTAGCCAAGAGACCCAGTACTTC CSARDWASQETQYF
TRBD1 many TRBJ2-1 TRBV7-2 15 TGTGCCAGCAGCTCCCTCGCGGACAGGGTCCATGAGCAGTTCTTC CASSSLADRVHEQFF
NA few TRBJ1-5 TRBV20-1 15 TGCAGTGCTAGTGACACCTCCACAAGCAATCAGCCCCAGCATTTT CSASDTSTSNQPQHF
TRBD2 NA TRBJ2-7 TRBV19 16 TGTGCCAGTAGTAGAGAGCGACTAGCGGAGAGCTACGAGCAGTACTTC CASSRERLAESYEQYF
TRBD2 few TRBJ2-1 TRBV7-6 16 TGTGCCAGCAGCCACCCTAGCGGAAGCTCCTACAATGAGCAGTTCTTC CASSHPSGSSYNEQFF
NA many TRBJ2-7 TRBV30 14 TGTGCCTGGAGTTTGAGAGGGATTTCCTACGAGCAGTACTTC CAWSLRGISYEQYF
NA many TRBJ1-4 TRBV6-5 14 TGTGCCAGCAGTTACGGGACATCAAGGGAAAAACTGTTTTTT CASSYGTSREKLFF
NA few TRBJ1-3 TRBV18 15 TGTGCCAGCTCACCGGCCACCCTCTCTGGAAACACCATATATTTT CASSPATLSGNTIYF
NA NA TRBJ1-1 TRBV19 13 TGTGCCAGTAGTGGTCCCGGGGTGACTGAAGCTTTCTTT CASSGPGVTEAFF
NA NA TRBJ2-5 TRBV7-9 13 TGTGCCATCGGCCCTGGGCAGGGTGCGACCCAGTACTTC CAIGPGQGATQYF
NA many TRBJ2-3 TRBV20-1 14 TGCAGTGCTAAGAGGAGCGGCCTCACAGATACGCAGTATTTT CSAKRSGLTDTQYF
TRBD1 many TRBJ2-4 TRBV20-1 17 TGCAGTGCATTCCGGGACAGGGGGCAACAGGGAAAAAACATTCAGTACTTC CSAFRDRGQQGKNIQYF
NA many TRBJ2-1 TRBV28 14 TGTGCCAGCAGTTTAACGGTGGGGCAGAATGAGCAGTTCTTC CASSLTVGQNEQFF
NA many TRBJ1-2 TRBV6-1 15 TGTGCCAGCAGTGAAGCTTGGACTACGAGCTATGGCTACACCTTC CASSEAWTTSYGYTF
TRBD2 many TRBJ2-1 TRBV20-1 14 TGCAGTGCTAGACTAGCGGGCTCCTACAATGAGCAGTTCTTC CSARLAGSYNEQFF
TRBD2 NA TRBJ2-7 TRBV11-3 17 TGTGCCAGCAGCCTGGGACTAGCGGGAGGGTACCTATACGAGCAGTACTTC CASSLGLAGGYLYEQYF
TRBD2 few TRBJ2-5 TRBV7-8 16 TGTGCCAGCAGCAAAAGGGGTGGCGGGAGGGGTGAGACCCAGTACTTC CASSKRGGGRGETQYF